The 24 T cell receptor beta chains reported below all come from one sample, sequenced in a study of shared clonotypes between healthy human individuals. The assay was immunoSEQ multiplex PCR, and TCRdb's table has in-frame clones only and misses some. Altogether about 1,800,000 clones are present, approximately 95% being singletons, with the ten largest covering under 1.5%. Naive CD8 cells comprised CD45RO-negative, CCR7-positively selected cells, excluding terminally differentiated effector memory CD45RA+ cells. The sample consisted of naive CD8+ T cells sorted from blood. All receptors derive from a man between 18 and 35 years old in good health.

For this clone: The identical CDR3 is also encoded by other nucleotide sequences in the sample. The J gene is TRBJ2-3, the V gene TRBV4-1, with TRBD1 as a possible D gene (5 bases). Germline V CDR1 and CDR2: MGHRA, YSYEKL. This CDR3 has 13 amino acids. The V gene lost 1 base and the J gene lost 4 bases, with 6 bases spanning the gap. The CDR3 protein is CASSQGGSDTQYF. The CDR3 bases are TGCGCCAGCAGCCAAGGGGGCTCAGATACGCAGTATTTT.

The chain links TRBV9 to TRBJ2-7, with 8 nucleotides matching TRBD1. The germline V gene has CDR1 SGDLS and CDR2 YYNGEE. V lost 1 base to trimming and J lost 5 bases; unmatched junction nucleotides: 8. The CDR3 is made up of 15 amino acids. The CDR3 coding sequence is TGTGCCAGCAGCGTAAGCACAGGGGGGCTCGACGAGCAGTACTTC. Translation gives CASSVSTGGLDEQYF.

As for this clone: The same CDR3 is also encoded by other DNA sequences in this sample. The rearrangement uses TRBV15 and TRBJ1-4; maybe TRBD1 (5 bases). V was cut by 0 bases and J by 8 bases, with 7 bases left in between. Per the germline V gene, CDR1 is LNHNV and CDR2 is YYDKDF (reference sequence). The CDR3 extends over 13 amino acids. The CDR3, as DNA: TGTGCCACCAGCAGAGATAGGGGAGAAAAACTGTTTTTT. Its translation is CATSRDRGEKLFF.

This clone was seen only once. The V call is TRBV7-3, the J call TRBJ2-7; the D is unclear. Trimming cost V 6 bases and J 0 bases, with 12 bases left between them. The CDR3 runs to 14 residues. In germline, CDR1 is SGHTA, CDR2 FQGTGA. Here the CDR3 DNA reads TGTGCCAGCAGAACCTCACAGACCTCCTACGAGCAGTACTTC. Its protein product is CASRTSQTSYEQYF.

The genes are TRBV7-2 and TRBJ2-5, with D possibly matching TRBD2 (6 bases). Germline V lookup: CDR1 SGHTA, CDR2 FQGNSA. There are 16 residues in the CDR3. V was trimmed by 1 base and J by 2 bases, leaving 14 bases between them. The DNA for the CDR3 is TGTGCCAGCAGCTTAGTTCACGGGAGTGAGCAAGAGACCCAGTACTTC. Its translation is CASSLVHGSEQETQYF.

V usage is TRBV27 and J usage is TRBJ2-3, with a possible D match to TRBD2 (6 bases). The ends were cut back, 2 bases at V and 0 bases at J, with 9 bases in the middle. There are 15 residues in the CDR3. Germline CDR1 reads MNHEY; CDR2 reads SMNVEV (reference sequence). CDR3 nucleotide sequence: TGTGCCAGCAGTTTAGAGGGGACTAGCACAGATACGCAGTATTTT. This translates into CASSLEGTSTDTQYF.

For this clone: Compared with germline, one end of the junction differs, possibly owing to a read error. Within the sample, other DNA sequences also encode this same CDR3. This sequence joins TRBV29-1 and TRBJ1-5, with 9 bases identical to TRBD1. The CDR3 loop spans 16 amino acids. Germline V gene sequence: CDR1 SQVTM, CDR2 ANQGSEA. CDR3 residues: CSVEKPGQGGNQPQHF. CDR3 DNA sequence: TGCAGCGTTGAAAAGCCGGGACAGGGCGGCAATCAGCCTCAGCATTTT. The full variable domain, completed using reference TRBV29-1 and TRBJ1-5, is SAVISQKPSRDICQRGTSLTIQCQVDSQVTMMFWYRQQPGQSLTLIATANQGSEATYESGFVIDKFPISRPNLTFSTLTVSNMSPEDSSIYLCSVEKPGQGGNQPQHFGDGTRLSIL.

Comments on this clone: In the same sample, other DNA sequences code for this CDR3. The chain couples TRBV29-1 to TRBJ2-7; D is undetermined. CDR1 SQVTM and CDR2 ANQGSEA come from the germline V gene. Trimming took 4 bases from V and 1 from J, leaving 11 bases between them. The CDR3 sequence is 13 residues long. CDR3 residues: CSVGVGSSYEQYF. The CDR3 nucleotides read TGCAGCGTTGGGGTGGGCAGTTCCTACGAGCAGTACTTC.

The CDR3 sequence: CASSFPGGVGEAFF. The CDR3 DNA reads TGTGCCAGCAGCTTCCCGGGGGGAGTAGGTGAAGCTTTCTTT. The chain combines TRBV6-6 with TRBJ1-1; D possibly corresponds to TRBD1 (5 bases). The CDR3 spans 14 residues. V lost 6 bases, J lost 7 bases, and 18 bases lay in between. Germline CDR1 is MNHNY and CDR2 is SVGAGI (reference sequence).

CDR3 loop: CASSPRDRSYEQYF. DNA for the CDR3: TGCGCCAGCAGCCCTAGGGACCGATCCTACGAGCAGTACTTC. The J gene is TRBJ2-7, the V gene TRBV4-1, with D perhaps being TRBD1 or TRBD2 (5 bases each). This CDR3 region has 14 residues. Trimming removed 4 bases from V and 1 base from J, with 11 bases in between. Germline V CDR1 and CDR2: MGHRA, YSYEKL.

The V gene is TRBV7-6, the J gene TRBJ1-1; D gene uncertain. The CDR3 is 13 residues long. Trimming shortened V by 6 bases and J by 0 bases, and 8 bases separated the two germline ends. Germline CDR1 reads SGHVS; CDR2 reads FNYEAQ. The CDR3 region has the DNA TGTGCCAGCAGTCAAACGGTGAACACTGAAGCTTTCTTT. This gives the protein CASSQTVNTEAFF.

This chain links TRBV2 with TRBJ1-2; possible D gene TRBD1, 6 bases. Germline V gene data show CDR1 as SNHLY and CDR2 as FYNNEI. The CDR3 has 16 residues. V lost 6 bases, J lost 3 bases, and 20 bases lay in between. CDR3 DNA sequence: TGTGCCAGCAGCGTAAATAAAGGGGGTATAGACTATGGCTACACCTTC. This gives the protein CASSVNKGGIDYGYTF.

CDR3 sequence reads: CASSSPAWYNEQFF. The CDR3 nucleotides are TGTGCCAGCAGCTCTCCGGCCTGGTACAATGAGCAGTTCTTC. The chain joins TRBV27 to TRBJ2-1, with unresolved D. Germline CDR1 MNHEY, CDR2 SMNVEV (reference sequence). CDR3 length: 14 amino acids. With 6 bases removed from V and 4 bases from J, the gap between germline ends came to 13 bases.

The chain carries TRBV20-1 and TRBJ2-7; the D gene is possibly TRBD2 (6 bases). V shed 8 bases and J shed 4 bases, with 12 bases lying between them. Per the germline V gene, CDR1 is DFQATT and CDR2 is SNEGSKA (reference sequence). The CDR3 covers 11 residues. The CDR3 spells CSISGSYEQYF. The CDR3 nucleotides read TGCAGTATAAGCGGGTCTTACGAGCAGTACTTC.

The gene calls are TRBV27 and TRBJ2-5; a possible D gene is TRBD2 (5 bases). Per germline, CDR1 MNHEY and CDR2 SMNVEV (reference sequence). The CDR3 runs 13 residues. Trimming took 4 bases from V and 4 from J, leaving 10 bases between them. The CDR3 region has the DNA TGTGCCAGCAGTTGGCAGGCGGGAGAGACCCAGTACTTC. It is translated as CASSWQAGETQYF.

In DNA form, the CDR3 reads TGTGCCAGCTCTATGGGACTAGCGGGATCCTACAATGAGCAGTTCTTC. Translated, it gives CASSMGLAGSYNEQFF. This chain uses TRBV18 with TRBJ2-1; 13 nucleotides line up with TRBD2. This CDR3 is built from 16 residues. Germline V gives CDR1 KGHSH, CDR2 LQKENI. Losses at the gene ends were 6 bases for V and 1 base for J; bases not matched to a gene: 3.

This clone came up a few times. This chain uses TRBV30 with TRBJ2-7; no definite D call. V lost 2 bases and J lost 5, with 7 bases in between. The CDR3 consists of 11 residues. From germline, CDR1 is GTSNPN and CDR2 SVGIG (reference sequence). The CDR3 region is CAWSPSNEQYF. DNA of the CDR3: TGTGCCTGGAGTCCCAGCAACGAGCAGTACTTC.

As to this clone: Other DNA sequences of this sample code for an identical CDR3. Written as DNA, the CDR3 is TGTGCCAGTAGTATAGGAGGGGGGAACACTGAAGCTTTCTTT. This translates into CASSIGGGNTEAFF. The chain joins TRBV19 to TRBJ1-1; D perhaps matches TRBD1 (6 bases). Germline values: CDR1 LNHDA, CDR2 SQIVND (reference sequence). The CDR3 is 14 residues long. With 1 base removed from V and 1 base from J, the gap between germline ends came to 7 bases.

As concerns this clone: The sample holds other DNA sequences that translate to the same CDR3. The J gene is TRBJ2-2, the V gene TRBV5-4, with 12 bases fitting TRBD2. Trimming took 0 bases from V and 5 from J; bases not matched to a gene: 2. This CDR3 comprises 16 residues. Per germline, CDR1 SGHNT and CDR2 YYREEE (reference sequence). The CDR3 DNA sequence: TGTGCCAGCAGCTTGGGACTAGCGGGAGTTACCGGGGAGCTGTTTTTT. Protein product: CASSLGLAGVTGELFF.

This clone was detected only once. J is TRBJ2-3 and V is TRBV27; 8 nucleotides agree with TRBD2. The V and J ends lost 5 bases and 3 bases, in that order; junction bases with no gene match: 4. CDR3 length: 14 amino acids. The germline gives CDR1 MNHEY, CDR2 SMNVEV (reference sequence). CDR3 bases: TGTGCCAGCAGTAGACTAGCGCAGACAGATACGCAGTATTTT. Encoded protein: CASSRLAQTDTQYF.

This chain links TRBV2 with TRBJ2-5; a possible D gene is TRBD1 (5 bases). V was pared by 5 bases and J by 2 bases, with 18 bases between. Germline V lookup: CDR1 SNHLY, CDR2 FYNNEI. There are 16 residues in the CDR3. The CDR3 region has the DNA TGTGCCAGCAGTCCCCCTCCTGGGCAGGGTCAAGAGACCCAGTACTTC. Translated: CASSPPPGQGQETQYF.

V usage is TRBV7-9 and J usage is TRBJ2-7; D perhaps matches TRBD2 (5 bases). The CDR3 is made up of 13 amino acids. CDR1 is SEHNR, CDR2 FQNEAQ, per germline (reference sequence). Trimming removed 7 bases at V and 2 bases at J, with 12 bases between. The CDR3 DNA reads TGTGCCAGCACCCCCGGGGAGACCTACGAGCAGTACTTC. Translation: CASTPGETYEQYF. The full variable domain, its missing parts supplied by reference TRBV7-9 and TRBJ2-7, is DTGVSQNPRHKITKRGQNVTFRCDPISEHNRLYWYRQTLGQGPEFLTYFQNEAQLEKSRLLSDRFSAERPKGSFSTLEIQRTEQGDSAMYLCASTPGETYEQYFGPGTRLTVT.

Comment on this clone: Other DNA sequences in the sample encode the same CDR3. The chain uses TRBV27 and TRBJ2-1; 10 bases agree with TRBD2. The CDR3 has 16 amino acids. Losses at the gene ends were 1 base for V and 4 bases for J; bases not matched to a gene: 4. Germline CDR1 is MNHEY and CDR2 is SMNVEV (reference sequence). The CDR3 DNA sequence: TGTGCCAGCAGTTTATGGACTAGCGGAGGGTACAATGAGCAGTTCTTC. This codes for CASSLWTSGGYNEQFF.

This clone was detected only once. This rearrangement joins TRBV30 to TRBJ1-4; the D is unclear. Germline V gene lookup returns CDR1 GTSNPN and CDR2 SVGIG (reference sequence). Trimming shortened V by 1 base and J by 7 bases, and 16 bases separated the two germline ends. The CDR3 loop spans 15 amino acids. The CDR3: CAWSEESALGEKLFF. The DNA for the CDR3 is TGTGCCTGGAGTGAAGAATCAGCATTGGGTGAAAAACTGTTTTTT.